The T cell receptor beta chain under discussion was sequenced for a study of circulating CD8 cells and anti-PD-1 response in melanoma. At the level of the study: Responders had complete or partial responses; non-responders had stable or progressive disease.

TCR libraries were prepared from approximately 15 ng of total RNA with the QIAseq Immune Repertoire TCR panel. MiXCR, applied by TCRdb to the reads, yields one record per CDR3 protein. This table has fewer than 850 distinct CDR3 sequences, approximately 8% appearing once. Four subsets defined by PD-1 and/or TIGIT were sorted from live CD3+CD8+TCRalphabeta+ cells. CDR1 is KGHDR, CDR2 SFDVKD, per germline. The J segment lost 15 bases and the V segment lost 2 bases, leaving 14 bases of the junction unmatched. This CDR3 is 15 amino acids long. By frequency in the sample, this clonotype is large. The sequence was obtained from a human donor with melanoma. This sample comprised CD8+ T cells from PBMCs, obtained at baseline or after one month of anti-PD-1 therapy (not recorded which). The chain links TRBV24-1 to TRBJ2-1; TRBD1 agrees at 8 bases. The CDR3 sequence: CATSDSSGQGFSRFF. Here the CDR3 DNA reads TGTGCCACCAGTGATTCTTCCGGACAGGGTTTTTCCAGGTTCTTC.